The 28 T cell receptor beta chains below all came from one sample that was sequenced in a study of CD8 T cells in Susac syndrome. RNA was extracted with the RNeasy kit, and a quantity of roughly 0.45 to 1 ug was reverse transcribed using random hexamers. Each CDR3 protein gets one entry after TCRdb re-called the immunoSEQ multiplex PCR reads with MiXCR. Of 100,000 to 150,000 distinct CDR3 sequences in the sample, just under 95% were seen once. Sequencing used CD4+ T cells from PBMCs. Receptor source: a human donor in good health.

V and J are TRBV10-3 and TRBJ1-5; TRBD1 aligns across 7 bases. The CDR3 is made up of 16 amino acids. Germline V gene data show CDR1 as ENHRY and CDR2 as SYGVKD. V shed 6 bases, J shed 1 base, and the junction held 9 bases outside the gene matches. CDR3: CAISPGQEGSNQPQHF. The CDR3 DNA is TGTGCCATCAGCCCCGGACAGGAAGGCAGCAATCAGCCCCAGCATTTT.

The rearrangement uses TRBV10-3 and TRBJ1-2; D is uncertain. Germline lookup yields CDR1 ENHRY and CDR2 SYGVKD. This CDR3 spans 11 amino acids. Trimming removed 6 bases at V and 4 bases at J, with 6 bases between. The CDR3 sequence: CAIRGGYGYTF. CDR3 bases: TGTGCCATCAGAGGCGGCTATGGCTACACCTTC.

The chain uses TRBV25-1 and TRBJ2-5; 9 nucleotides agree with TRBD2. Germline V gene data show CDR1 as MGHDK and CDR2 as SYGVNS. The CDR3 is 15 residues long. Losses at the gene ends were 4 bases for V and 5 bases for J; bases not matched to a gene: 8. CDR3 loop: CASSGASGIAETQYF. The CDR3 DNA is TGTGCCAGCAGTGGGGCTAGCGGGATTGCTGAGACCCAGTACTTC.

The V call is TRBV19, the J call TRBJ2-7; 8 bases are shared with TRBD2. CDR3 length: 15 residues. Germline values: CDR1 LNHDA, CDR2 SQIVND (reference sequence). The trim removed 5 bases at V and 0 bases at J, leaving 6 bases unmatched. CDR3 residues: CASSYLLADSYEQYF. The CDR3 DNA reads as TGTGCCAGTAGTTACCTACTAGCGGACTCCTACGAGCAGTACTTC.

The CDR3 loop reads CAIRTSARQAEETQYF. The CDR3 DNA follows: TGTGCCATCAGGACTTCCGCGAGGCAGGCGGAAGAGACCCAGTACTTC. This chain links TRBV10-3 with TRBJ2-5, with D unresolved. CDR1 is ENHRY and CDR2 is SYGVKD in the germline V gene. This CDR3 is 16 amino acids long. With 6 bases removed from V and 3 bases from J, the gap between germline ends came to 20 bases.

The chain joins TRBV12-3 or TRBV12-4 to TRBJ2-6; TRBD1 or TRBD2 may be the D gene (5 bases each). The V end lost 5 bases, the J end lost 2 bases, and 10 bases lay between the germline ends. This CDR3 has 15 residues. CDR3 sequence (DNA): TGTGCCAGCAGTACACGGGGCGCTGGGGCCAACGTCCTGACTTTC. It specifies CASSTRGAGANVLTF.

The rearrangement uses TRBV13 and TRBJ1-3; D is unresolved. Germline CDR1 PRHDT, CDR2 FYEKMQ (reference sequence). This CDR3 has 13 amino acids. CDR3 sequence reads: CATRLSSGNTIYF. The CDR3, as DNA: TGTGCTACCAGGCTTAGCTCTGGAAACACCATATATTTT.

The chain joins TRBV4-1 to TRBJ2-3, with a tentative D call TRBD1 (6 bases). The CDR3 has 13 amino acids. V was clipped by 2 bases and J by 6 bases, with 9 bases between them. Looked up from germline, CDR1 is MGHRA and CDR2 is YSYEKL. DNA of the CDR3: TGCGCCAGCAGCCAACCGGACAGCGATACGCAGTATTTT. It encodes CASSQPDSDTQYF.

The chain employs TRBV29-1 and TRBJ2-2; weak D call: TRBD1 (6 bases). This CDR3 is built from 14 residues. Germline CDR1 SQVTM, CDR2 ANQGSEA. The V gene lost 7 bases and the J gene lost 2 bases, with 14 bases spanning the gap. The CDR3 DNA reads TGCAGCGCTAATACGGACAGAAACACCGGGGAGCTGTTTTTT. Its protein product is CSANTDRNTGELFF.

This chain uses TRBV7-9 with TRBJ1-1, with 8 bases fitting TRBD1. Trimming at V came to 5 bases and at J to 0 bases, leaving 5 bases not matched to a gene. The CDR3 is made up of 15 amino acids. CDR1 is SEHNR, CDR2 FQNEAQ, per germline (reference sequence). CDR3 nucleotides: TGTGCCAGCAGCCCTCGACAGGGGCTGAACACTGAAGCTTTCTTT. Its protein product is CASSPRQGLNTEAFF.

The chain is built from TRBV7-6 and TRBJ2-7; 8 bases match TRBD1. This CDR3 has 14 residues. The V gene end was trimmed by 6 bases and the J gene end by 2 bases; junction bases not matched to a gene: 6. The germline gives CDR1 SGHVS, CDR2 FNYEAQ. Here the CDR3 reads CASRFRQGTYEQYF. CDR3 bases: TGTGCCAGCAGATTTCGACAGGGGACCTACGAGCAGTACTTC.

The chain uses TRBV7-9 and TRBJ2-7, with 7 bases that match TRBD2. Trimming at V came to 5 bases and at J to 0 bases, leaving 10 bases not matched to a gene. CDR1 is SEHNR, CDR2 FQNEAQ, per germline (reference sequence). The CDR3 is 16 residues long. DNA for the CDR3: TGTGCCAGCAGCCTCGGGAGGACGCAGAGCTCCTACGAGCAGTACTTC. Translation: CASSLGRTQSSYEQYF. The variable domain in full, completed from reference TRBV7-9 and TRBJ2-7, reads DTGVSQNPRHKITKRGQNVTFRCDPISEHNRLYWYRQTLGQGPEFLTYFQNEAQLEKSRLLSDRFSAERPKGSFSTLEIQRTEQGDSAMYLCASSLGRTQSSYEQYFGPGTRLTVT.

The chain couples TRBV7-9 to TRBJ1-5; unclear D gene. The ends were cut back, 5 bases at V and 5 bases at J, with 10 bases in the middle. Per germline, CDR1 SEHNR and CDR2 FQNEAQ (reference sequence). The CDR3 length is 13 residues. The chain's CDR3 is CASSPRRDQPQHF. CDR3 nucleotides: TGTGCCAGCAGCCCCCGGAGGGATCAGCCCCAGCATTTT.

The chain joins TRBV5-6 to TRBJ2-1; a possible D gene is TRBD2 (6 bases). The germline V and J ends were trimmed by 6 bases and 8 bases, with 18 bases remaining between them. Germline CDR1 and CDR2: SGHDT and YYEEEE. The CDR3 contains 14 residues. The CDR3 loop is CASTSGLPGDEQFF. The DNA for the CDR3 is TGTGCCAGCACCTCGGGACTTCCAGGAGATGAGCAGTTCTTC.

This clonotype came up once. At one end the junction does not follow the germline gene, possibly because of a read error. The rearrangement joins TRBV29-1 to TRBJ1-2; 7 positions agree with TRBD1. Per germline, CDR1 SQVTM and CDR2 ANQGSEA. CDR3 length: 14 amino acids. Written as DNA, the CDR3 is TGCAGCGTAGAAGACAGGGCTGCTAACTATGGCTACACCTTC. This translates into CSVEDRAANYGYTF.

The chain recombines TRBV7-2 with TRBJ1-1, with no clear D. Germline V lookup: CDR1 SGHTA, CDR2 FQGNSA. Trimming left V 5 bases short and J 2 bases short, with 6 bases between. This CDR3 has 12 amino acids. The DNA of the CDR3 is TGTGCCAGCAGCATCACCAACACTGAAGCTTTCTTT. Translation gives CASSITNTEAFF.

V gene TRBV19 combines with J gene TRBJ1-2; TRBD1 aligns across 8 bases. Germline CDR1 and CDR2: LNHDA and SQIVND (reference sequence). CDR3 size: 14 residues. The V segment lost 6 bases and the J segment 7 bases; nucleotides outside the gene matches: 10. CDR3 nucleotides: TGTGCCAGTAGGGGGCCAGGACAGGGAGCTGGCTACACCTTC. Residues: CASRGPGQGAGYTF.

Note on this clonotype: The germline gene is not matched at one end of the junction; a read error may be the cause. The chain links TRBV7-7 to TRBJ2-5, with D maybe TRBD2 (6 bases). The CDR3 runs 14 residues. Germline assignment: CDR1 SSHAT and CDR2 FNYEAQ (reference sequence). The CDR3 is CASSAGQRWETQYF. Written as DNA, the CDR3 is TGTGCTAGCAGCGCGGGGCAGCGTTGGGAGACCCAGTACTTC.

V is TRBV20-1 and J is TRBJ2-3; D perhaps matches TRBD2 (6 bases). Trimming cost V 2 bases and J 4 bases, with 19 bases left between them. The CDR3 has 16 amino acids. In germline, CDR1 is DFQATT, CDR2 SNEGSKA (reference sequence). CDR3 region: CSARPPFGRAPDTQYF. The CDR3 DNA reads TGCAGTGCTAGACCCCCTTTCGGGAGAGCGCCAGATACGCAGTATTTT.

The J gene is TRBJ2-1, the V gene TRBV29-1; D remains unclear. From germline, CDR1 is SQVTM and CDR2 ANQGSEA. The length of the CDR3 is 15 residues. Trimming took 7 bases from V and 4 from J, leaving 20 bases between them. CDR3 region: CSALTGWKEYNEQFF. The CDR3 DNA follows: TGCAGCGCCTTGACCGGGTGGAAAGAATACAATGAGCAGTTCTTC.

The genes are TRBV3-1 and TRBJ2-7; D is perhaps TRBD2 (5 bases). V gave up 1 base and J gave up 5 bases, with 18 bases separating them. The CDR3 has 16 amino acids. The germline gives CDR1 LGHDT, CDR2 YNNKEL (reference sequence). The CDR3 here is CASSQVGSAGVDEQYF. The CDR3 region has the DNA TGTGCCAGCAGCCAAGTAGGGTCGGCGGGTGTGGACGAGCAGTACTTC.

V and J are TRBV2 and TRBJ1-1; unclear D gene. The V end lost 5 bases, the J end lost 5 bases, and 12 bases lay between the germline ends. The CDR3 has 13 amino acids. Per the germline V gene, CDR1 is SNHLY and CDR2 is FYNNEI. CDR3 in DNA: TGTGCCAGCAGTAAGACACCGGGGACTGAAGCTTTCTTT. Its protein product is CASSKTPGTEAFF.

This clonotype occurred once. The genes are TRBV6-5 and TRBJ1-1; 11 nucleotides line up with TRBD1. CDR1 MNHEY and CDR2 SVGAGI come from the germline V gene. The CDR3 totals 18 residues. V lost 4 bases, J lost 1 base, and 11 bases stayed unmatched. The CDR3 DNA follows: TGTGCCAGCAGTTCCCCCCGGGACAGGGGGGGGTCGAACACTGAAGCTTTCTTT. This translates into CASSSPRDRGGSNTEAFF.

V gene TRBV5-1 combines with J gene TRBJ2-3; no definite D call. The CDR3 spans 14 residues. V shed 0 bases and J shed 1 base, with 6 bases lying between them. Germline V lookup: CDR1 SGHRS, CDR2 YFSETQ. CDR3 residues: CASSLVTRTDTQYF. The CDR3 DNA reads TGCGCCAGCAGCTTGGTTACACGCACAGATACGCAGTATTTT.

V usage is TRBV7-9 and J usage is TRBJ1-5; D is uncertain. Germline V gene sequence: CDR1 SEHNR, CDR2 FQNEAQ (reference sequence). This CDR3 region has 14 residues. V lost 5 bases to trimming and J lost 3 bases, with 11 bases between them. The CDR3 loop is CASSNGRFNQPQHF. DNA of the CDR3: TGTGCCAGCAGCAACGGACGGTTCAATCAGCCCCAGCATTTT.

The rearrangement uses TRBV20-1 and TRBJ1-5; perhaps TRBD1 as D (6 bases). Germline V gene data show CDR1 as DFQATT and CDR2 as SNEGSKA (reference sequence). There are 17 residues in the CDR3. Trimming cost V 0 bases and J 4 bases, with 19 bases left between them. The CDR3 is CSARDRRNWGLNQPQHF. Written as DNA, the CDR3 is TGCAGTGCTAGAGATCGGAGGAATTGGGGGCTAAATCAGCCCCAGCATTTT.

This chain links TRBV5-1 with TRBJ2-7, with 7 bases aligning to TRBD1. CDR3 size: 15 residues. The trim removed 4 bases at V and 6 bases at J, leaving 13 bases unmatched. Germline V gene lookup returns CDR1 SGHRS and CDR2 YFSETQ. As DNA, the CDR3 is TGCGCCAGCAGCCCCCGGGACAGTTTATCATCCGAGCAGTACTTC. Protein sequence: CASSPRDSLSSEQYF.

V gene TRBV2 combines with J gene TRBJ2-5, with 10 bases that match TRBD1. V dropped 7 bases and J dropped 5; count of bases not matched to a gene: 10. CDR3 length equals 15 residues. The V gene's germline CDR1 is SNHLY and CDR2 FYNNEI. The CDR3 protein is CASTDQTGGEETQYF. DNA for the CDR3: TGTGCCAGCACCGATCAGACAGGGGGCGAGGAGACCCAGTACTTC.